The entry below describes one T cell receptor beta chain. Its cognate antigen is unknown. This CDR3 has 15 residues. V lost 0 bases and J lost 0, with 10 bases in between. Germline V gives CDR1 SGDLS, CDR2 YYNGEE. The source of the sample is a study of radiotherapy plus CTLA-4 blockade in lung cancer. For the study at large: The study recorded objective responses in 18% of patients and disease control in around 31%.

Chemo-refractory metastatic non-small-cell lung cancer patients received focal radiation with ipilimumab CTLA-4 blockade. Findings and caveats of the study: The authors reported that early blood T cell clone dynamics, with interferon-beta, best predicted response. The study found tumor-derived TCR clones expanded in blood after radiotherapy plus ipilimumab.

The assay was immunoSEQ multiplex PCR, and TCRdb's table has in-frame clones only and misses some. The data show roughly 50,000 clones, 82% seen once. V gene TRBV9 combines with J gene TRBJ2-7; no clear D gene. This clonotype was obtained from a human donor with non-small cell lung cancer who had stable disease on radiotherapy plus ipilimumab. The input for sequencing was peripheral blood, taken from a patient treated with radiotherapy plus ipilimumab. CDR3 in amino acids: CASSVGAMSSYEQYF. As DNA, the CDR3 is TGTGCCAGCAGCGTAGGTGCAATGAGCTCCTACGAGCAGTACTTC.